The clone carrying this TCR beta chain was counted at least ten times. As yet, its antigen is unknown. The data were taken from a study of T cells in Graves' hyperthyroidism and ophthalmopathy. The source material, RNA transcripts, was used to amplify TCR beta CDR3 regions. HTBI primers were employed in a first-round RT-PCR of the TCR CDR3. One entry per CDR3 protein, called by TCRdb with MiXCR from the multiplex PCR reads. The table has hundreds of thousands of distinct CDR3 sequences, 13% to 15% seen once. This CDR3 has 14 amino acids. Trimming took off 3 bases at V and 5 bases at J, with 14 bases between the two ends. Study results and limitations: In validation, the model predicted ophthalmopathy. These predictions came a median about 6.2 months before onset. Blood samples included most of the expanded thyroid clonotypes exceeding 0.001.

Diagnostic decisions used clinical symptoms, serum thyroxine and TRAb, thyroid ultrasound and orbital computed tomography. 10 ml of fresh peripheral blood supplied the PBMCs. This TCR was sampled from a woman aged 45-60 years with Graves' ophthalmopathy. J is TRBJ2-7 and V is TRBV12-3 or TRBV12-4, with a possible D match to TRBD2 (6 bases). The sequencing sample was made of blood. This CDR3 is CASSLFQGGHEQYF. CDR3 bases: TGTGCCAGCAGTTTGTTTCAGGGAGGACACGAGCAGTACTTC.